A selection of T cell receptor beta chains follows, all from one sample in a study of T cell repertoires in cytomegalovirus infection. TCRdb itself ran the reads through MiXCR, one entry per CDR3 protein. The sample carries about 600,000 distinct CDR3 sequences, 24% recorded once. Sequences were obtained from CD8+ T cells from PBMCs. The receptors were gathered from a human donor in good health (CMV status not recorded). Some clones in this sample may be carry-over from other donors' samples. The CDR3 runs from the conserved cysteine through the conserved F or W. The D gene is left open where the match is weak. Part of the rows lack a size; the others show once, few, many or a class for expanded clones.

D gene | J gene | V gene | clone size | CDR3 DNA | CDR3 protein
- | TRBJ1-1 | TRBV3-1 | - | TGTGCCAGCAGCCTCCGGGCCCTAAGGGACACTGAAGCTTTCTTT | CASSLRALRDTEAFF
- | TRBJ1-5 | TRBV15 | few | TGTGCCACCAGCGAGGGTTTCAATCAGCCCCAGCATTTT | CATSEGFNQPQHF
- | TRBJ2-3 | TRBV7-7 | many | TGTGCTAGCAGCTTAGCAGACACAGATACGCAGTATTTT | CASSLADTDTQYF
- | TRBJ1-1 | TRBV6-2/TRBV6-3 | - | TGTGCCAGCAGTTACCTTTCGGTTTTGGACACTGAAGCTTTCTTT | CASSYLSVLDTEAFF
- | TRBJ1-1 | TRBV28 | once | TGTGCCAGCGATGTGGCAGGGGAGTCCCTAATAAACACTGAAGCTTTCTTT | CASDVAGESLINTEAFF
- | TRBJ2-3 | TRBV11-2 | few | TGTGCCAGCAGCTTGTGGGGCACAGATACGCAGTATTTT | CASSLWGTDTQYF
- | TRBJ1-2 | TRBV20-1 | - | TGCAGTGCTAGAGAGCGGGTCTATGGCTACACCTTC | CSARERVYGYTF
- | TRBJ1-6 | TRBV7-3 | - | TGTGCCAGCAGCTTAATGGCGGGAACTAATTCACCCCTCCACTTT | CASSLMAGTNSPLHF
- | TRBJ2-2 | TRBV29-1 | - | TGCAGCGTTGAAGATGGCGACGCCGGGGAGCTGTTTTTT | CSVEDGDAGELFF
TRBD2 | TRBJ2-3 | TRBV7-2 | few | TGTGCCAGCAGCAGAACCTTGGCTAGCGGGGCCACAGATACGCAGTATTTT | CASSRTLASGATDTQYF
TRBD2 | TRBJ2-3 | TRBV27 | - | TGTGCCAGCAGTTTAGGATCCTTTCGAGCGGGGAGCACAGATACGCAGTATTTT | CASSLGSFRAGSTDTQYF
- | TRBJ2-5 | TRBV6-8 | - | TGTGCCAGCAGTTACGATCGGGACGATCAAGAGACCCAGTACTTC | CASSYDRDDQETQYF
- | TRBJ2-7 | TRBV29-1 | - | TGCAGCGTTGTAGGAAGCGAGAGGGGGGAAGCCTACGAGCAGTACTTC | CSVVGSERGEAYEQYF
TRBD1 | TRBJ2-1 | TRBV14 | - | TGTGCCAGCAGCAAACACGATTCATACAGGGGGAGTGAGCAGTTCTTC | CASSKHDSYRGSEQFF
TRBD2 | TRBJ2-1 | TRBV20-1 | few | TGCAGTGCTAGAGAAACCGGGACTACGAACAATGAGCAGTTCTTC | CSARETGTTNNEQFF
- | TRBJ2-1 | TRBV4-3 | - | TGCGCCAGCACCCGAATAGGAGGGGCAGAGCAGTTCTTC | CASTRIGGAEQFF
- | TRBJ2-7 | TRBV7-9 | many | TGTGCCAGCGGCGAGGGGGAGCAGTACTTC | CASGEGEQYF
TRBD1 | TRBJ2-2 | TRBV7-6 | many | TGTGCCAGCAGCTTATATTTTTTAGGGACAGTGGACACCGGGGAGCTGTTTTTT | CASSLYFLGTVDTGELFF
- | TRBJ1-1 | TRBV19 | - | TGTGCCAGTAGTATAGGAAGACAGAACACTGAAGCTTTCTTT | CASSIGRQNTEAFF
- | TRBJ2-7 | TRBV25-1 | once | TGTGCCAGCAGTGAATTGGGTCCCTACGAGCAGTACTTC | CASSELGPYEQYF
- | TRBJ2-4 | TRBV2 | - | TGTGCCAGCATCCGAGGGGCCGGAGCCAAAAACATTCAGTACTTC | CASIRGAGAKNIQYF
- | TRBJ2-5 | TRBV7-2 | many | TGTGCCAGCAGCCTACTACAACCCCTTAGGTCCCAAGAGACCCAGTACTTC | CASSLLQPLRSQETQYF
- | TRBJ1-1 | TRBV7-9 | many | TGTGCCAGCAGCCCCTGGGCGGCGGACACTGAAGCTTTCTTT | CASSPWAADTEAFF
TRBD2 | TRBJ2-3 | TRBV7-3 | many | TGTGCCAGCAGCCTAGCGGGAGCCGTCACAGATACGCAGTATTTT | CASSLAGAVTDTQYF
- | TRBJ2-3 | TRBV20-1 | - | TGCAGTGCTAGAATACCCCCGGAACGGACGCAGTATTTT | CSARIPPERTQYF
- | TRBJ1-2 | TRBV7-9 | - | TGTGCCAGCAGCATTGGCGGGCAGCAAGGCTACACCTTC | CASSIGGQQGYTF
TRBD2 | TRBJ2-3 | TRBV28 | - | TGTGCCAGCACTAGCGGGGGAGCTTTAAGGCAGTATTTT | CASTSGGALRQYF
- | TRBJ2-1 | TRBV7-9 | few | TGTGCCAGCAGCTCCGGACACGTCAATGAGCAGTTCTTC | CASSSGHVNEQFF
TRBD1 | TRBJ2-2 | TRBV20-1 | few | TGCAGTGCTAACAGGGGGATGACCGGGGAGCTGTTTTTT | CSANRGMTGELFF
TRBD1 | TRBJ2-1 | TRBV24-1 | - | TGTGCCACCTGTGATTTGCAGGGGGTGGCCTACAATGAGCAGTTCTTC | CATCDLQGVAYNEQFF
- | TRBJ1-2 | TRBV29-1 | once | TGCAGCGTCGCCCCAGGCTACACCTTC | CSVAPGYTF
TRBD2 | TRBJ2-5 | TRBV6-2/TRBV6-3 | - | TGTGCCAGCAGTTCCGGGACTAGCGGGAACCGAGAGACCCAGTACTTC | CASSSGTSGNRETQYF
TRBD1 | TRBJ1-1 | TRBV14 | - | TGTGCCAGCAGCGAAAATGGACAGGGGTTGGCCACTGAAGCTTTCTTT | CASSENGQGLATEAFF
- | TRBJ1-1 | TRBV10-3 | many | TGTGCCATCAGTGCGACTACCCAGGGAAACACTGAAGCTTTCTTT | CAISATTQGNTEAFF
- | TRBJ1-2 | TRBV7-2 | many | TGTGCCAGCAGCTCCATTCTAATAAGTAACTATGGCTACACCTTC | CASSSILISNYGYTF
TRBD1 | TRBJ1-1 | TRBV29-1 | - | TGCAGCGCAGGGACAGGGCAGGTGGGGACTGAAGCTTTCTTT | CSAGTGQVGTEAFF
TRBD1 | TRBJ2-1 | TRBV9 | few | TGTGCCAGCAGCGTACGACAGGGGACCGCTTACAATGAGCAGTTCTTC | CASSVRQGTAYNEQFF
- | TRBJ2-3 | TRBV4-3 | - | TGCGCCAGCAGCCAAAGACCAATAGGGGGGGGCACAGATACGCAGTATTTT | CASSQRPIGGGTDTQYF
TRBD1 | TRBJ2-2 | TRBV15 | few | TGTGCCACCAGCACAAGGACAGGGCCCGGGGAGCTGTTTTTT | CATSTRTGPGELFF
- | TRBJ2-3 | TRBV28 | few | TGTGCCAGCAGTTTACGGGGGGCCCGGGGGGATACGCAGTATTTT | CASSLRGARGDTQYF
- | TRBJ2-7 | TRBV6-5 | - | TGTGCCAGCAGGGGCCGGGGCGTACCCTACGAGCAGTACTTC | CASRGRGVPYEQYF
- | TRBJ2-3 | TRBV4-1 | many | TGCGCCAGCAGCCAAGATCCGGTCCGCACAGATACGCAGTATTTT | CASSQDPVRTDTQYF
- | TRBJ2-1 | TRBV2 | - | TGTGCCAGCCCGAATAGGGGGGGTTACAATGAGCAGTTCTTC | CASPNRGGYNEQFF